These T cell receptor beta chains were read from a single sample in a study of blood T cells in healthy people across ages. Each CDR3 protein is one row after TCRdb ran MiXCR on the 5' RACE reads. This table has 550,000 to 750,000 distinct CDR3 sequences, roughly 21% appearing once. Specimen: blood. The origin of the receptors is a man between 70 and 80 years old in good health. The CDR3 runs from the conserved cysteine through the conserved F or W. The D gene is left open where the match is weak. Part of the rows lack a size; the others show once, few, many or a class for expanded clones.

TRBD2,-,TRBV20-1,TRBJ2-2,TGCAGTGCCAGCGGGGGGCGCGGCACCGGGGAGCTGTTTTTT,CSASGGRGTGELFF
-,few,TRBV9,TRBJ2-7,-,CASSVAGGARDERYF
-,few,TRBV6-1,TRBJ1-4,TGTGCCAGCAGTGGGTACATGGCCTCCCGAGAAAAACTGTTTTTT,CASSGYMASREKLFF
TRBD2,-,TRBV29-1,TRBJ2-3,TGCAGCGTTGAAGATCGCGGGAGTGGCACAGATACGCAGTATTTT,CSVEDRGSGTDTQYF
-,-,TRBV20-1,TRBJ1-4,TGCAGTGCTAGAGATATTTCGGGCGGAAAACTGTTTTTT,CSARDISGGKLFF
-,-,TRBV12-3/TRBV12-4,TRBJ2-2,TGTGCCAGCCTAAGACTAGTAGACGGGGAGCTGTTTTTT,CASLRLVDGELFF
-,-,TRBV12-3/TRBV12-4,TRBJ2-7,TGTGCCAGCAGTTTAGCGCGATGGGGAGAGCAGTACTTC,CASSLARWGEQYF
TRBD2,few,TRBV3-1,TRBJ2-2,TGTGCCAGCAGCCAAGGGACTAGCGCCCCCGGGGAGCTGTTTTTT,CASSQGTSAPGELFF
TRBD2,many,TRBV12-3/TRBV12-4,TRBJ2-3,TGTGCCAGCAGCCCGGGACTACCCACAGATACGCAGTATTTT,CASSPGLPTDTQYF
TRBD1,-,TRBV7-3,TRBJ1-1,TGTGCCAGCAGCTTATCTTCCGGGACAGGGACTGAAGCTTTCTTT,CASSLSSGTGTEAFF
TRBD1,-,TRBV14,TRBJ2-5,TGTGCCAGCAGTGCGCAGGGGGTCGGGGAGACCCAGTACTTC,CASSAQGVGETQYF
-,-,TRBV4-1,TRBJ2-3,TGCGCCAGCAGCCAAGATCACCCTGGGGCGCGGAGCACAGATACGCAGTATTTT,CASSQDHPGARSTDTQYF
TRBD1,few,TRBV20-1,TRBJ2-7,TGCAGTGCTAGAGCCCAGTGGACAGGGAGATACGAGCAGTACTTC,CSARAQWTGRYEQYF
TRBD2,-,TRBV5-1,TRBJ2-1,TGCGCCAGCAGCCAGAGCGGGAGTGGAGATGAGCAGTTCTTC,CASSQSGSGDEQFF
-,-,TRBV5-1,TRBJ2-5,TGCGCCAGCAGCTTGAATGGCGGCGGCCAAGAGACCCAGTACTTC,CASSLNGGGQETQYF
TRBD1,-,TRBV20-1,TRBJ1-5,TGCAGTGCAGACAGGGGCCTCAGCAATCAGCCCCAGCATTTT,CSADRGLSNQPQHF
-,-,TRBV10-3,TRBJ1-2,TGTGCCATCGGGGGATCCTATGGCTACACCTTC,CAIGGSYGYTF
-,few,TRBV5-1,TRBJ1-2,TGCGCCAGCAGGTATTCCTCAGGGCGCTATGGCTACACCTTC,CASRYSSGRYGYTF
-,few,TRBV6-1,TRBJ2-6,TGTGCCAGCGCCGTGGCCAACGTCCTGACTTTC,CASAVANVLTF